These T cell receptor beta chains were read from a single sample in a study of Graves' ophthalmopathy and Graves' hyperthyroidism. MiXCR, run by TCRdb on the multiplex PCR reads, gives a single entry per CDR3 protein. The profile shows around 670,000 distinct CDR3 sequences, roughly 40% of them singletons. The sample was peripheral blood. These receptors were collected from an adult man with Graves' ophthalmopathy. Each CDR3 is given with its conserved first and last residue. Each record gives: clone size, V gene, D gene, J gene, CDR3 DNA, CDR3 protein. D genes are given only for firm matches. Rows give clone size only sometimes, using once, few, many, or a class for an expanded clone.

NA,TRBV25-1,TRBD2,TRBJ2-2,TGTGCCAGCAGCCAAGAACTAGCGGTGAACACCGGGGAGCTGTTTTTT,CASSQELAVNTGELFF
NA,TRBV20-1,NA,TRBJ1-4,TGCAGTGCTAGAAAGGCAGGGGTTGAAAAACTGTTTTTT,CSARKAGVEKLFF
NA,TRBV7-9,NA,TRBJ1-1,TGTGCCAGCAGCTTTCAAGGGATCGGTACTGAAGCTTTCTTT,CASSFQGIGTEAFF
NA,TRBV15,NA,TRBJ1-2,TGTGCCACCAGCAGAGATTTTAACGGGGGTAACTATGGCTACACCTTC,CATSRDFNGGNYGYTF
NA,TRBV18,TRBD1,TRBJ1-1,TGTGCCAGCTCACCATCAGGGGGCCTGAGGGGCACTGAAGCTTTCTTT,CASSPSGGLRGTEAFF
NA,TRBV29-1,NA,TRBJ1-1,TGCAGCGTAGATCGACGGACCGGGGAGAACACTGAAGCTTTCTTT,CSVDRRTGENTEAFF
NA,TRBV4-3,TRBD2,TRBJ2-7,TGCGCCAGCAGCCAAGCGGCGGGAGGACCCGAGCAGTACTTC,CASSQAAGGPEQYF
many,TRBV5-1,NA,TRBJ2-5,TGCGCCAGCAGCTTGGGACGGAGACAAGAGACCCAGTACTTC,CASSLGRRQETQYF
few,TRBV7-3,TRBD1,TRBJ1-2,TGCGCCAGCAGCCCCCTGGGACAGACTACCGGTTATGGCTACACCTTC,CASSPLGQTTGYGYTF
once,TRBV9,NA,TRBJ1-3,TGTGCCAGCAGCGTAGGGGCAGTCTCTGGAAACACCATATATTTT,CASSVGAVSGNTIYF
NA,TRBV12-3/TRBV12-4,NA,TRBJ1-1,TGTGCCAGCAGTCCTGGGAGTTTCTTGAACACTGAAGCTTTCTTT,CASSPGSFLNTEAFF
NA,TRBV25-1,NA,TRBJ1-5,TGTGCCAGCAGTTTATCTGGGATAACAAATCAGCCCCAGCATTTT,CASSLSGITNQPQHF
many,TRBV15,TRBD1,TRBJ1-6,TGTGCCACCAGCATAAACAGGGGCAACTCACCCCTCCACTTT,CATSINRGNSPLHF
many,TRBV29-1,NA,TRBJ1-1,TGCAGCGTTGTGGTACCCGAGGCCACTGAAGCTTTCTTT,CSVVVPEATEAFF
NA,TRBV5-6,NA,TRBJ1-2,TGTGCCAGCAGCCTCCGACAGATCCGCACCTTC,CASSLRQIRTF
NA,TRBV7-9,NA,TRBJ2-6,TGTGCCAGCAGCTACAGGACGGGATCCTACGTCCTGACTTTC,CASSYRTGSYVLTF
few,TRBV7-9,NA,TRBJ2-7,TGTGCCAGCAGCTTAGAGACAGTGGTAGGCGAGCAGTACTTC,CASSLETVVGEQYF
NA,TRBV24-1,TRBD1,TRBJ1-5,TGTGCCAGCAGTTCCGCAGGACAGGGGGGACAGCCCCAGCATTTT,CASSSAGQGGQPQHF
few,TRBV19,TRBD1,TRBJ1-5,TGTGCCAGTAGTATATCGCCAGGGGGGAATCAGCCCCAGCATTTT,CASSISPGGNQPQHF
many,TRBV7-2,NA,TRBJ1-5,TGTGCCAGCACCCAGGGCTATAGCAATCAGCCCCAGCATTTT,CASTQGYSNQPQHF
NA,TRBV6-6,NA,TRBJ1-2,TGTGCCAGCAGTTACTCTTCGGGTGGCTACACCTTC,CASSYSSGGYTF
NA,TRBV7-9,NA,TRBJ1-1,TGTGCCGGCAGCCCTACTAAGAACACTGAAGCTTTCTTT,CAGSPTKNTEAFF
many,TRBV20-1,TRBD2,TRBJ2-5,TGCACGGGAGGCATGGGTGAAGAGACCCAGTACTTC,CTGGMGEETQYF
few,TRBV6-5,TRBD1,TRBJ2-7,TGTGCCAGCAGTCGATTCGGGCAGGGGGCCTACGAGCAGTACTTC,CASSRFGQGAYEQYF
few,TRBV12-3/TRBV12-4,NA,TRBJ1-1,TGTGCCAGCAGGAAGGGGCGACAGTTGAACACTGAAGCTTTCTTT,CASRKGRQLNTEAFF
many,TRBV29-1,NA,TRBJ1-2,TGCAGCGTTGAAGACAGCTACTATGGCTACACCTTC,CSVEDSYYGYTF
few,TRBV2,TRBD1,TRBJ1-1,TGTGCCAGCAGCGCCACCGGGACAGTGAACACTGAAGCTTTCTTT,CASSATGTVNTEAFF
NA,TRBV20-1,NA,TRBJ2-5,TGCAGTGCTAGGGAGGGGTGGGCGGCAGAGACCCAGTACTTC,CSAREGWAAETQYF
NA,TRBV20-1,NA,TRBJ1-2,TGCAGGGTCCTCACCGGGGCCGCGAGCTATGGCTACACCTTC,CRVLTGAASYGYTF
few,TRBV10-3,NA,TRBJ2-5,TGTGCCATCAGTGAGTCAACCGGGACTCTCCAAGAGACCCAGTACTTC,CAISESTGTLQETQYF
NA,TRBV24-1,NA,TRBJ1-5,TGTGCCACCAGTGATGGTTGGACACAAGAGACCCAGCATTTT,CATSDGWTQETQHF
NA,TRBV6-6,TRBD2,TRBJ2-6,TGTGCCAGCAGTTACGTGGCGGGAGGGCCTGGGGCCAACGTCCTGACTTTC,CASSYVAGGPGANVLTF
few,TRBV5-6,TRBD1,TRBJ1-2,TGTGCCAGCAGCGTATACAGGGGTGACTATGGCTACACCTTC,CASSVYRGDYGYTF
many,TRBV7-9,TRBD1,TRBJ1-1,TGTGCCAGCACCTTCGGGACAGGGGAGACTGAAGCTTTCTTT,CASTFGTGETEAFF
many,TRBV25-1,TRBD1,TRBJ2-7,TGTGCCAGCAGACCATCGCCGGGACAGGGATTATACGAGCAGTACTTC,CASRPSPGQGLYEQYF
NA,TRBV20-1,NA,TRBJ1-6,TGCAGTGCTAGGGAATTCAGGGGTAATTCACCCCTCCACTTT,CSAREFRGNSPLHF
NA,TRBV2,NA,TRBJ1-2,TGTGCCAGACCCGACGGATCAGCTAACTATGGCTACACCTTC,CARPDGSANYGYTF
many,TRBV2,NA,TRBJ1-5,TGTGCCAGCAGTGAAGCGCTGGGGGGCCGGCAGCATTTT,CASSEALGGRQHF
NA,TRBV29-1,NA,TRBJ2-7,TGCAGCGTTGAAGTACGGTCCTACGGGCAGTACTTC,CSVEVRSYGQYF
many,TRBV7-2,NA,TRBJ1-4,TGTGCCAGCAGCTTAGCGTTATCTAATGAAAAACTGTTTTTT,CASSLALSNEKLFF
NA,TRBV7-2,NA,TRBJ1-2,TGTGCCAGCAGCCCGATAGGCAACTATGGCTACACTTTC,CASSPIGNYGYTF
few,TRBV7-6,NA,TRBJ2-7,TGTGCCAGCAGCTTAGGGGACATCCTCACCCACGAGCAGTACTTC,CASSLGDILTHEQYF
few,TRBV7-3,TRBD1,TRBJ2-2,TGTGCCAGCAGCTCCGGGACAGCCTTTGACGGGGAGCTGTTTTTT,CASSSGTAFDGELFF
NA,TRBV24-1,TRBD1,TRBJ1-5,TGTGCCAGCAGACCCGCAGGGGGCTGGAGCAATCAGCCCCAGCATTTT,CASRPAGGWSNQPQHF
NA,TRBV7-9,NA,TRBJ1-2,TGTGCCAGCAGCTTAGTTAGGACAGCTAAAAACTATGGCTACACCTTC,CASSLVRTAKNYGYTF
few,TRBV5-5,TRBD1,TRBJ2-7,TGTGCCAGCACCCCGACAGGGCGTGGCGAGCAGTACTTC,CASTPTGRGEQYF
few,TRBV10-3,NA,TRBJ2-2,TGTGCCACCAGAGCGGGTGCGAACACCGGGGAGCTGTTTTTT,CATRAGANTGELFF
NA,TRBV20-1,TRBD1,TRBJ1-4,TGCAGTGCTAGAGATTTACAGGGGATGTATGAAAAACTGTTTTTT,CSARDLQGMYEKLFF
NA,TRBV19,NA,TRBJ2-5,TGTGCCAGTACTAGCACAGAGGACAGCCAAGAGACCCAGTACTTC,CASTSTEDSQETQYF
many,TRBV20-1,NA,TRBJ2-7,TGCAGTGCAAGAGGAACGGGGGACTCCTACGAGCAGTACTTC,CSARGTGDSYEQYF
NA,TRBV10-2,TRBD1,TRBJ2-6,TGCGCCAGCAGTGGACAGGGTGGCGCATCTGGGGCCAACGTCCTGACTTTC,CASSGQGGASGANVLTF
many,TRBV29-1,NA,TRBJ1-2,TGCACAACCAGGGACCAATATGGCTACACCTTC,CTTRDQYGYTF
NA,TRBV20-1,TRBD1,TRBJ2-7,TGCAGTGCTTCCATAGGGACAGGGGGCGCCGAGCAGTACTTC,CSASIGTGGAEQYF
NA,TRBV25-1,NA,TRBJ2-1,TGTGCCAGCGATTTGGGTGCGGGGTACAATGAGCAGTTCTTC,CASDLGAGYNEQFF
NA,TRBV25-1,NA,TRBJ2-2,TGCGCCAACAGGTACACCGGGGAGCTGTTTTTT,CANRYTGELFF
NA,TRBV10-3,NA,TRBJ1-1,TGTGCCAGCAGTATAACGAACACTGAAGCTTTCTTT,CASSITNTEAFF
many,TRBV7-2,NA,TRBJ2-7,TGTGCCAGCAGCTTAATTCCGAACGAGCAGTACTTC,CASSLIPNEQYF